This passage covers 15 T cell receptor beta chains from one sample sequenced in a study of shared clonotypes between healthy human individuals. TCRdb's table, derived via immunoSEQ multiplex PCR, lists solely in-frame clones and lacks some. The table has approximately 400,000 clones, just over 95% seen once. Sequencing was carried out using memory CD8+ T cells sorted from blood. Sample subset: CD45RO+ cells pooled with CCR7-negative TemRA cells. The receptor source for this set is a man aged 30 to 39 in good health.

The chain is built from TRBV11-2 and TRBJ2-7; 11 positions agree with TRBD2. This CDR3 region has 16 residues. Germline V gives CDR1 SGHAT, CDR2 FQNNGV. V lost 5 bases, J lost 1 base, and 7 bases stayed unmatched. The CDR3 nucleotides read TGTGCCAGCAGCCCCCGGACTAGCGGGCATTCCTACGAGCAGTACTTC. As protein: CASSPRTSGHSYEQYF.

V and J are TRBV6-6 and TRBJ2-7, with unresolved D. This CDR3 spans 15 amino acids. Trimming took 4 bases from V and 0 from J, leaving 13 bases between them. CDR1 is MNHNY, CDR2 SVGAGI, per germline (reference sequence). The CDR3, as DNA: TGTGCCAGCAGTTCGACAAAAAAAAACTCCTACGAGCAGTACTTC. This sequence encodes CASSSTKKNSYEQYF.

The chain couples TRBV30 to TRBJ1-5; 7 bases line up with TRBD1. The CDR3 extends over 13 amino acids. The V segment lost 3 bases and the J segment 6 bases; nucleotides outside the gene matches: 5. From germline, CDR1 is GTSNPN and CDR2 SVGIG (reference sequence). CDR3 in amino acids: CAWSFQGVQPQHF. The CDR3 DNA reads as TGTGCCTGGAGCTTTCAGGGGGTTCAGCCCCAGCATTTT.

The chain carries TRBV7-6 and TRBJ2-2; D unclear. This CDR3 region has 15 residues. The V end lost 5 bases, the J end lost 2 bases, and 12 bases lay between the germline ends. Germline V gives CDR1 SGHVS, CDR2 FNYEAQ. CDR3 protein: CASSASDINTGELFF. The CDR3 coding sequence is TGTGCCAGCAGCGCCTCAGATATTAACACCGGGGAGCTGTTTTTT.

This clone has just one count. The chain is built from TRBV6-1 and TRBJ2-1, with 10 bases aligning to TRBD2. This CDR3 contains 16 residues. Losses at the gene ends were 2 bases for V and 7 bases for J; bases not matched to a gene: 8. Germline V gene sequence: CDR1 MNHNS, CDR2 SASEGT. CDR3 residues: CASSEFRRTSGNEQFF. DNA for the CDR3: TGTGCCAGCAGTGAATTTCGCCGGACTAGCGGTAATGAGCAGTTCTTC.

This chain connects TRBV11-2 to TRBJ2-1, with D possibly matching TRBD2 (5 bases). The CDR3 length is 16 residues. The ends were cut back, 0 bases at V and 3 bases at J, with 12 bases in the middle. Germline CDR1 reads SGHAT; CDR2 reads FQNNGV. For the CDR3, the DNA is TGTGCCAGCAGCTTAGATCCTCAGGCGGGCTACAATGAGCAGTTCTTC. It codes for CASSLDPQAGYNEQFF.

The J gene is TRBJ2-4, the V gene TRBV28; 8 bases agree with TRBD2. This CDR3 has 14 residues. The germline V gene encodes CDR1 MDHEN and CDR2 SYDVKM. Trimming cost V 5 bases and J 7 bases; bases outside gene matches: 7. The CDR3: CASSPGRAANIQYF. DNA of the CDR3: TGTGCCAGCAGTCCCGGGAGGGCCGCGAACATTCAGTACTTC. The complete variable domain, with remaining parts taken from reference TRBV28 and TRBJ2-4, reads DVKVTQSSRYLVKRTGEKVFLECVQDMDHENMFWYRQDPGLGLRLIYFSYDVKMKEKGDIPEGYSVSREKKERFSLILESASTNQTSMYLCASSPGRAANIQYFGAGTRLSVL.

The chain recombines TRBV6-5 with TRBJ2-6; D gene ambiguous. CDR1 and CDR2 from the germline V gene are MNHEY and SVGAGI. The CDR3 is 15 amino acids. V was trimmed by 7 bases and J by 2 bases, leaving 12 bases between them. The CDR3 loop is CASKQSPPGANVLTF. The CDR3 region has the DNA TGTGCCAGCAAACAAAGCCCCCCTGGGGCCAACGTCCTGACTTTC.

V gene TRBV19 combines with J gene TRBJ2-4; tentative D call: TRBD2 (6 bases). CDR1 and CDR2 from the germline V gene are LNHDA and SQIVND (reference sequence). CDR3 length equals 16 residues. Between the trimmed V and J ends, which lost 0 bases and 0 bases, there was a span of 9 bases. The CDR3 spells CASSIDGGLAKNIQYF. CDR3 coding DNA: TGTGCCAGTAGTATAGACGGGGGACTAGCCAAAAACATTCAGTACTTC.

The genes are TRBV10-3 and TRBJ2-2, with 13 bases matching TRBD2. CDR1 ENHRY and CDR2 SYGVKD come from the germline V gene. J lost 6 bases, V lost 4 bases, and 11 bases had no gene match. The CDR3 is 18 residues long. The DNA for the CDR3 is TGTGCCATCAGTGTAGGCGGACTAGCGGGAGTAAAGGCCGGGGAGCTGTTTTTT. This translates into CAISVGGLAGVKAGELFF.

Worth noting for this clone: At the DNA level, this CDR3 is encoded by other sequences in the same sample as well. This sequence joins TRBV5-1 and TRBJ2-1; D may be TRBD1 (6 bases). Trimming took off 0 bases at V and 4 bases at J, with 8 bases between the two ends. Germline lookup yields CDR1 SGHRS and CDR2 YFSETQ. This CDR3 spans 14 amino acids. The chain's CDR3 is CASSLGQGYNEQFF. The CDR3 coding sequence is TGCGCCAGCAGCTTGGGGCAGGGGTACAATGAGCAGTTCTTC.

This chain links TRBV7-9 with TRBJ1-2; TRBD1 matches 8 bases. The CDR3 covers 13 residues. Germline values: CDR1 SEHNR, CDR2 FQNEAQ (reference sequence). V lost 5 bases, J lost 4 bases, and 3 bases stayed unmatched. The DNA of the CDR3 is TGTGCCAGCAGCCCACAGGGGGGCTATGGCTACACCTTC. It is translated as CASSPQGGYGYTF.

This chain links TRBV2 with TRBJ2-4; either TRBD1 or TRBD2 may supply D (5 bases each). V was trimmed by 7 bases and J by 6 bases, leaving 10 bases between them. This CDR3 is 12 amino acids long. Germline V gene sequence: CDR1 SNHLY, CDR2 FYNNEI. This CDR3 is CASTLGGNIQYF. As DNA, the CDR3 is TGTGCCAGCACCCTTGGGGGAAACATTCAGTACTTC.

The V call is TRBV5-1, the J call TRBJ2-5, with 8 nucleotides matching TRBD1. Trimming at V came to 2 bases and at J to 1 base, leaving 1 base not matched to a gene. The CDR3 is 14 residues long. CDR1 and CDR2 from the germline V gene are SGHRS and YFSETQ. The CDR3 DNA reads TGCGCCAGCAGCTTTACAGGGGGCCAAGAGACCCAGTACTTC. Encoded protein: CASSFTGGQETQYF.

The chain combines TRBV7-6 with TRBJ2-3; TRBD2 agrees at 9 bases. The CDR3 consists of 14 residues. V dropped 5 bases and J dropped 0; count of bases not matched to a gene: 0. Germline CDR1 reads SGHVS; CDR2 reads FNYEAQ. The CDR3 is CASSTSGSTDTQYF. The CDR3 DNA follows: TGTGCCAGCAGCACTAGCGGGAGCACAGATACGCAGTATTTT.